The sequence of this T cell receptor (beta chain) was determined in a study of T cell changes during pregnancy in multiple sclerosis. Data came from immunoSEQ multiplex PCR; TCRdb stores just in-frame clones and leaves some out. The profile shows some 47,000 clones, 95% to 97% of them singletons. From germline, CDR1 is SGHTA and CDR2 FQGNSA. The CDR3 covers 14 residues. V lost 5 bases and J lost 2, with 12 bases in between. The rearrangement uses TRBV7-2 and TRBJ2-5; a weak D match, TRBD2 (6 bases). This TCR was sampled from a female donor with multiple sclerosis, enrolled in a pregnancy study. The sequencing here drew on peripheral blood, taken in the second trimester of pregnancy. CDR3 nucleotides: TGTGCCAGCAGCAAATCCGGGAGTCAAGAGACCCAGTACTTC. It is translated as CASSKSGSQETQYF.